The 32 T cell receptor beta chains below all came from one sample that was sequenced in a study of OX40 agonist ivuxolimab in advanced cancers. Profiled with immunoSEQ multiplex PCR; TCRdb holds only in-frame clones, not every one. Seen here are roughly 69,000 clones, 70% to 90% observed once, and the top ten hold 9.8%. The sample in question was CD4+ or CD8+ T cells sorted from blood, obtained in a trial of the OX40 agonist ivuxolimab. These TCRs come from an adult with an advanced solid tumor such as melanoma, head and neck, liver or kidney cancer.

CDR3 region: CASRGQGPSYEQYF. CDR3 coding DNA: TGTGCCAGCAGGGGACAGGGGCCCTCCTACGAGCAGTACTTC. The V call is TRBV6-1, the J call TRBJ2-7; 10 bases are shared with TRBD1. This CDR3 region has 14 residues. After removal of 6 bases from V and 0 bases from J, the junction contained 2 bases not matched to a gene. The germline gives CDR1 MNHNS, CDR2 SASEGT.

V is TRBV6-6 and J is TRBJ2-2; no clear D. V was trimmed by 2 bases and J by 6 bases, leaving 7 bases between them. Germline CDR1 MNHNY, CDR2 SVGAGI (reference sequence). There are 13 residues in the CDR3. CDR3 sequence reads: CASSYGSAGELFF. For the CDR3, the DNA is TGTGCCAGCAGTTACGGCTCGGCCGGGGAGCTGTTTTTT.

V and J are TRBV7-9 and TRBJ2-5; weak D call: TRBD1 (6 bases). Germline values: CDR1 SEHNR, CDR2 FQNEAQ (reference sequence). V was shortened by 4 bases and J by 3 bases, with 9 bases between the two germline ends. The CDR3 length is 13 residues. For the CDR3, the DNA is TGTGCCAGCAGCTCTTGGGACAAAGAGACCCAGTACTTC. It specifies CASSSWDKETQYF.

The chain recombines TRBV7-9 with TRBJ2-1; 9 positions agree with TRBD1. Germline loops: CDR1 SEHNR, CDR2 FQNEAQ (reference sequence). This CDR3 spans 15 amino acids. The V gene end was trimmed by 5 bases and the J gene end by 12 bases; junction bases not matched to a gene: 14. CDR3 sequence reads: CASSAPGQGTSGQFF. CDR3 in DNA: TGTGCCAGCAGCGCCCCGGGACAGGGAACCAGTGGGCAGTTCTTC.

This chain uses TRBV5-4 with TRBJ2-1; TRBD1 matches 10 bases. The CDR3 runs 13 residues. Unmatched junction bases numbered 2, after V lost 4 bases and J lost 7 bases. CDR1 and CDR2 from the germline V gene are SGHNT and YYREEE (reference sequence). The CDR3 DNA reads TGTGCCAGCAGCCAGGGACAGGGGAATGAGCAGTTCTTC. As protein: CASSQGQGNEQFF.

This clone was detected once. CDR3 residues: CASSARSLSETQYF. Written as DNA, the CDR3 is TGTGCCAGCAGCGCCAGATCCCTCTCAGAGACCCAGTACTTC. This chain connects TRBV9 to TRBJ2-5, with no clear D. Looked up from germline, CDR1 is SGDLS and CDR2 is YYNGEE. This CDR3 spans 14 amino acids. Trimming took 3 bases from V and 4 from J, leaving 13 bases between them.

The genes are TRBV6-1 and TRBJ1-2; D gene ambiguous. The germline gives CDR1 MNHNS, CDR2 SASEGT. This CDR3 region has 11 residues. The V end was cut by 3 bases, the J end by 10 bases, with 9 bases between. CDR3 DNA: TGTGCCAGCAGTGACTGGGCGTACTACACCTTC. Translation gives CASSDWAYYTF.

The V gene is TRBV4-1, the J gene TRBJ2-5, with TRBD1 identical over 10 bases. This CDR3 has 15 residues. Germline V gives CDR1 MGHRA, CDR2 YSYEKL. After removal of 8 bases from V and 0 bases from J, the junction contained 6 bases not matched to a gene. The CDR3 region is CASSRDRGYQETQYF. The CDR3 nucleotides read TGCGCCAGCTCCCGGGACAGGGGTTACCAAGAGACCCAGTACTTC.

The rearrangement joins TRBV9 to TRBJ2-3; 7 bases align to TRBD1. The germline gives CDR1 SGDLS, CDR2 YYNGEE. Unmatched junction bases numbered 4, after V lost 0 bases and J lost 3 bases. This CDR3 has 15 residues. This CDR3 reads CASSVVTGATDTQYF. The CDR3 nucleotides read TGTGCCAGCAGCGTAGTTACAGGGGCAACAGATACGCAGTATTTT.

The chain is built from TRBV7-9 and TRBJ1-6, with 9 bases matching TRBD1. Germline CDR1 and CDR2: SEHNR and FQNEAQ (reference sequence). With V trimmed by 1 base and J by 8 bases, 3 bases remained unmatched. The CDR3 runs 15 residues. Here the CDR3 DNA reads TGTGCCAGCAGCTTAGGGACAGGGGAACATTCACCCCTCCACTTT. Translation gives CASSLGTGEHSPLHF.

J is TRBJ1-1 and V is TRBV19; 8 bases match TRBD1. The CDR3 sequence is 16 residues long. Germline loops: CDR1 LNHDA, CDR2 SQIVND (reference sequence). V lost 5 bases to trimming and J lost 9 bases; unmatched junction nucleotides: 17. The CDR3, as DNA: TGTGCCAGTAGTGCGTACAGCCCCACAGGGGGTGGGAAAGCTTTCTTT. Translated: CASSAYSPTGGGKAFF.

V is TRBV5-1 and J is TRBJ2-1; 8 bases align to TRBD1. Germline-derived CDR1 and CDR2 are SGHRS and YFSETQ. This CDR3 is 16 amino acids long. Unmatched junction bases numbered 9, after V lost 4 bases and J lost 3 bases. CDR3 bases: TGCGCCAGCAGCAACCAGGACAGGGCCTACTACAATGAGCAGTTCTTC. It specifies CASSNQDRAYYNEQFF. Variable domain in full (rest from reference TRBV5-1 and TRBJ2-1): KAGVTQTPRYLIKTRGQQVTLSCSPISGHRSVSWYQQTPGQGLQFLFEYFSETQRNKGNFPGRFSGRQFSNSRSEMNVSTLELGDSALYLCASSNQDRAYYNEQFFGPGTRLTVL.

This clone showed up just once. In nucleotides, the CDR3 is TGTGCCAGCAGCCAAGGGGCAAAGGCAACTAATGAAAAACTGTTTTTT. Protein: CASSQGAKATNEKLFF. This chain connects TRBV4-2 to TRBJ1-4, with unresolved D. V lost 1 base, J lost 0 bases, and 9 bases lay in between. The CDR3 runs to 16 residues. Germline CDR1 LGHNA, CDR2 YNFKEQ.

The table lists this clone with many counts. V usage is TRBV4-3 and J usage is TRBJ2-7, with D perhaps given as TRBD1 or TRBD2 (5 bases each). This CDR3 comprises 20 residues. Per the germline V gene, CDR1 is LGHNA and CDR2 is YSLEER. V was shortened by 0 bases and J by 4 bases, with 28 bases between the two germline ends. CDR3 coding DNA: TGCGCCAGCAGCCAAGATATTCAGGCGGGTTTGGGAACGCCAGGGTACGAGCAGTACTTC. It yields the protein CASSQDIQAGLGTPGYEQYF.

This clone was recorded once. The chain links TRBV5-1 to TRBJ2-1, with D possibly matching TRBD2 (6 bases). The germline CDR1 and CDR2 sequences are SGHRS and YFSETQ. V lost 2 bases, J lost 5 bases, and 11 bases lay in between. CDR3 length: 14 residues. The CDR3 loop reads CASSLASADNEQFF. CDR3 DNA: TGCGCCAGCAGCTTAGCTAGCGCCGACAATGAGCAGTTCTTC.

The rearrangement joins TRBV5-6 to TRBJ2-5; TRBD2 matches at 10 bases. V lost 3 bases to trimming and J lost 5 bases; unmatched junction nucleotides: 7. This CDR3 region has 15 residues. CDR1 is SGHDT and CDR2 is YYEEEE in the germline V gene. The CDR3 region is CASSSLAGERETQYF. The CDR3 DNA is TGTGCCAGCAGCTCGCTAGCGGGAGAACGGGAGACCCAGTACTTC.

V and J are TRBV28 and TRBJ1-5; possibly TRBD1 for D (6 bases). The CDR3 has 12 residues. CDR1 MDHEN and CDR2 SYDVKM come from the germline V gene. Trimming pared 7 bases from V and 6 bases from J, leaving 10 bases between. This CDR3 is CASNKGGQPQHF. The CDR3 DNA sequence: TGTGCCAGCAACAAGGGGGGTCAGCCCCAGCATTTT. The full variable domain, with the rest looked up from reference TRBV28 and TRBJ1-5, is DVKVTQSSRYLVKRTGEKVFLECVQDMDHENMFWYRQDPGLGLRLIYFSYDVKMKEKGDIPEGYSVSREKKERFSLILESASTNQTSMYLCASNKGGQPQHFGDGTRLSIL.

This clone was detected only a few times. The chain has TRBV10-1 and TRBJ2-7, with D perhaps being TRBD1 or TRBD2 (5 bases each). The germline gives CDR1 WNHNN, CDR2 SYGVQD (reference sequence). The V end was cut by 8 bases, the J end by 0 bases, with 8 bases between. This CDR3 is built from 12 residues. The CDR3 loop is CASGTYSYEQYF. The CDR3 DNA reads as TGCGCCAGCGGGACCTACTCCTACGAGCAGTACTTC.

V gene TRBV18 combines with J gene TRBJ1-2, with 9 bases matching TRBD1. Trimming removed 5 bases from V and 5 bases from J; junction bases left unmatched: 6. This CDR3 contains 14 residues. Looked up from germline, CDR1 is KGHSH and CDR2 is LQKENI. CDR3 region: CASSKQGAEYGYTF. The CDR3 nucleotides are TGTGCCAGCTCAAAACAGGGGGCAGAATATGGCTACACCTTC.

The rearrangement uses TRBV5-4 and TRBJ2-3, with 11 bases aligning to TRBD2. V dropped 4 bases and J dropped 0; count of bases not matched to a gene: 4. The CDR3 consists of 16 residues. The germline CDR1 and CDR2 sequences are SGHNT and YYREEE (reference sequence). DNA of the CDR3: TGTGCCAGCAGCGCTAGGACTAGCGGGAGCACAGATACGCAGTATTTT. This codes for CASSARTSGSTDTQYF.

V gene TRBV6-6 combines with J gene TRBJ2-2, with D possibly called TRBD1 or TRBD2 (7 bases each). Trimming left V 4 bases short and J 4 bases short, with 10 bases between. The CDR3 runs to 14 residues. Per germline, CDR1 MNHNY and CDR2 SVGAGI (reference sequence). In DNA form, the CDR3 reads TGTGCCAGCAGTTTCAGGGGGGGCACCGGGGAGCTGTTTTTT. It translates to CASSFRGGTGELFF.

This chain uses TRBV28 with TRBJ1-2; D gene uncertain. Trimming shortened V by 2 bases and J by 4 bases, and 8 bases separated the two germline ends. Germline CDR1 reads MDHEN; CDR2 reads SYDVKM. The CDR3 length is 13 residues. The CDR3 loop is CASSLGGTYGYTF. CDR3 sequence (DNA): TGTGCCAGCAGTTTAGGCGGTACCTATGGCTACACCTTC.

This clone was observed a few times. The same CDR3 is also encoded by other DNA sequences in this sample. For the CDR3, the DNA is TGTGCCAGCAGCCAAGAGGGGAGCTCCTATAATTCACCCCTCCACTTT. The encoded protein is CASSQEGSSYNSPLHF. The J gene is TRBJ1-6, the V gene TRBV4-2; D is unclear. The CDR3 loop spans 16 amino acids. From germline, CDR1 is LGHNA and CDR2 YNFKEQ. V was trimmed by 0 bases and J by 0 bases, leaving 6 bases between them.

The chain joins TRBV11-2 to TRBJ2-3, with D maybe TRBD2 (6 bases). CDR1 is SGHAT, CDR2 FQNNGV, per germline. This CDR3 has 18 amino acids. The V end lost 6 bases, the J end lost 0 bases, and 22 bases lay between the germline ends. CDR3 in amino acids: CASRSGPGTPSSTDTQYF. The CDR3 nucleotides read TGTGCCAGCAGGTCGGGCCCCGGGACTCCTTCTAGCACAGATACGCAGTATTTT.

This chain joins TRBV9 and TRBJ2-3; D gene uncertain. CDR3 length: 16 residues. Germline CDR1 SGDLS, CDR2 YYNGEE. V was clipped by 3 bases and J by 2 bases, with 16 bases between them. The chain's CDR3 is CASSAGWTEPTDTQYF. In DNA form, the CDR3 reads TGTGCCAGCAGCGCCGGATGGACGGAACCCACAGATACGCAGTATTTT.

CDR3 DNA: TGTGCCAGCAGCCATACCATAGGGCAGGCTACCTATGGCTACACCTTC. Translated, it gives CASSHTIGQATYGYTF. The rearrangement uses TRBV14 and TRBJ1-2; D is unresolved. The CDR3 sequence is 16 residues long. V was shortened by 3 bases and J by 4 bases, with 18 bases between the two germline ends. Germline CDR1 is SGHDN and CDR2 is FVKESK.

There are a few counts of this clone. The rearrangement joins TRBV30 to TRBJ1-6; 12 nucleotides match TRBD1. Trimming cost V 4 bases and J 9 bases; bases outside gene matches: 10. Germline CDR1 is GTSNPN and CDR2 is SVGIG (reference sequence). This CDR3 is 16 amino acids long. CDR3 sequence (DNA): TGTGCCTGGAAGGGGACAGGGGGCTTCCGGTTTTCACCCCTCCACTTT. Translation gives CAWKGTGGFRFSPLHF.

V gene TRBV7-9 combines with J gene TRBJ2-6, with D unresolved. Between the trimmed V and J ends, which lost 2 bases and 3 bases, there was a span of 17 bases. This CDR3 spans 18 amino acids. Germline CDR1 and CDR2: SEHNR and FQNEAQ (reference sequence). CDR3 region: CASSLLSGLSGGANVLTF. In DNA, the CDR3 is TGTGCCAGCAGCTTACTCTCAGGTCTTTCTGGTGGGGCCAACGTCCTGACTTTC.

The CDR3: CASSLLPGLNTEAFF. As DNA, the CDR3 is TGCGCCAGCAGCCTATTACCAGGGTTGAACACTGAAGCTTTCTTT. The chain is built from TRBV5-1 and TRBJ1-1, with D tentatively TRBD1 (5 bases). The V end was cut by 4 bases, the J end by 0 bases, with 13 bases between. The CDR3 sequence is 15 residues long. Germline-derived CDR1 and CDR2 are SGHRS and YFSETQ.

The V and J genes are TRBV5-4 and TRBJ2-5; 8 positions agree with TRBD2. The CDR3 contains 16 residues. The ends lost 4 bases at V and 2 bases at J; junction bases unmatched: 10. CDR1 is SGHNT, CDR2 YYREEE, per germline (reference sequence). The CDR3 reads CASSVQSGSRQETQYF. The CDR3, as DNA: TGTGCCAGCAGCGTGCAAAGCGGGAGTCGGCAAGAGACCCAGTACTTC.

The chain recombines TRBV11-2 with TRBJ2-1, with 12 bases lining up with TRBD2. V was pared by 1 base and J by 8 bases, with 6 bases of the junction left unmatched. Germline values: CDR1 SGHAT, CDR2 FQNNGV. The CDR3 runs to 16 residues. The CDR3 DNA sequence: TGTGCCAGCAGCTTAGTCCCTAGCGGGAGGGACCATGAGCAGTTCTTC. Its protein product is CASSLVPSGRDHEQFF.

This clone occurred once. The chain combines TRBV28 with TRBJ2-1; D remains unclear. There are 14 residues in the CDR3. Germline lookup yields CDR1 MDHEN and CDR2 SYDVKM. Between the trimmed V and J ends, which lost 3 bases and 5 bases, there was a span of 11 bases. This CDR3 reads CASSFLREHNEQFF. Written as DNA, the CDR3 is TGTGCCAGCAGTTTTTTACGTGAACACAATGAGCAGTTCTTC. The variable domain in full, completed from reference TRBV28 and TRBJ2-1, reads DVKVTQSSRYLVKRTGEKVFLECVQDMDHENMFWYRQDPGLGLRLIYFSYDVKMKEKGDIPEGYSVSREKKERFSLILESASTNQTSMYLCASSFLREHNEQFFGPGTRLTVL.